The entry that follows covers one T cell receptor beta chain sequence. The repertoire was sequenced with immunoSEQ multiplex PCR; TCRdb's copy has only in-frame clones and lacks some. The table lists hundreds of thousands of clones, around 91% of them singletons. This sample is part of a study of blood T cell repertoires in COVID-19. Background on the study: Acute and convalescent COVID-19 samples came from the United States, Italy and Spain.

Germline assignment: CDR1 MNHEY and CDR2 SMNVEV (reference sequence). V was shortened by 1 base and J by 4 bases, with 10 bases between the two germline ends. The CDR3 contains 14 residues. The origin of this receptor is a man between 25 and 39 years old who had recovered from COVID-19. The sequenced material came from PBMCs or T cells enriched from blood (not recorded which). The chain employs TRBV27 and TRBJ1-1; no firm D call. The CDR3 sequence: CASSLFLASTEAFF. The CDR3 DNA sequence: TGTGCCAGCAGTTTATTTCTAGCGAGCACTGAAGCTTTCTTT.